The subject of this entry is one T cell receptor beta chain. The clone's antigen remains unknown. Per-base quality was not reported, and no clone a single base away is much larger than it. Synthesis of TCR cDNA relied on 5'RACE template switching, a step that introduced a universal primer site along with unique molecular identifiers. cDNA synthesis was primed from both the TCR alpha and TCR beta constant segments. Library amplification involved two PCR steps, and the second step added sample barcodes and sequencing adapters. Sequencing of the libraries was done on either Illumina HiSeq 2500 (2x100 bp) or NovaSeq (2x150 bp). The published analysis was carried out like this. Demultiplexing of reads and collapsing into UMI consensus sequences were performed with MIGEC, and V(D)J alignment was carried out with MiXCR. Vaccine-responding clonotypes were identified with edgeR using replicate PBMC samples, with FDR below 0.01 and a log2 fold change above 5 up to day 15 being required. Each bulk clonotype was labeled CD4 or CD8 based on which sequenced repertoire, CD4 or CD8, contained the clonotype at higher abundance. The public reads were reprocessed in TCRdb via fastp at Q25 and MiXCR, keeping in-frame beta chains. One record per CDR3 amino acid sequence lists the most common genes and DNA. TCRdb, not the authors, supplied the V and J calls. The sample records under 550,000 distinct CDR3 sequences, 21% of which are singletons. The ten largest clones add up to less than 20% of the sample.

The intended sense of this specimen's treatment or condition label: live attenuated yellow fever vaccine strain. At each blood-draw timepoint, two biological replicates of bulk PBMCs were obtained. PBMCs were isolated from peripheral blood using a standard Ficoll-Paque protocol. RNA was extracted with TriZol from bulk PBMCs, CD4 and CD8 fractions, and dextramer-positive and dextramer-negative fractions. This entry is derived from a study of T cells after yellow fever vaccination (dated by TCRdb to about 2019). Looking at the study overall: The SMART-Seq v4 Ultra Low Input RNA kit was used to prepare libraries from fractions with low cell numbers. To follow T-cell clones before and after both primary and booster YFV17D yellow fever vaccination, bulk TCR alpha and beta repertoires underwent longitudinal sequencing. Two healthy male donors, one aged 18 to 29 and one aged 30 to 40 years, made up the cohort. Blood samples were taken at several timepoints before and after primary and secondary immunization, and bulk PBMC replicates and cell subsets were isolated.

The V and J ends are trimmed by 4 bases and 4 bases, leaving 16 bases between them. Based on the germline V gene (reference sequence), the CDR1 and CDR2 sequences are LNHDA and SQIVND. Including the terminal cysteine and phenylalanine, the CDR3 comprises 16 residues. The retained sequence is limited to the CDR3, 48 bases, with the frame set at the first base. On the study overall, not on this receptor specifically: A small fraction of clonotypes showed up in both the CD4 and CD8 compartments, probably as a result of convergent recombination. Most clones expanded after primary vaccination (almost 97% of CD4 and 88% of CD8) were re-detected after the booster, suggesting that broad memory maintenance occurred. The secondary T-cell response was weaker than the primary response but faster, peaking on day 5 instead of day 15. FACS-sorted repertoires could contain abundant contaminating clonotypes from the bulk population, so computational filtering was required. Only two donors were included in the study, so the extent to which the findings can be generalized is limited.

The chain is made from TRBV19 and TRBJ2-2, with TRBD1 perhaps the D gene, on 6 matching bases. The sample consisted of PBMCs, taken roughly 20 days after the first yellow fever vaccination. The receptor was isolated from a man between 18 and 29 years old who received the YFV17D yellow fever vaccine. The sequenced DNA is TGTGCCAGTAGTACCGTGACAGGATGGGCCACCGGGGAGCTGTTTTTT. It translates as CASSTVTGWATGELFF.